Listed here are 20 T cell receptor beta chains from one sample, sequenced in a study of cytomegalovirus exposure and HLA in healthy donors. Researchers ran the PCR with 60 Vbeta and 13 Jbeta primers. Here immunoSEQ multiplex PCR was the method, and the copy in TCRdb shows in-frame clones only, minus some. The table lists some 120,000 clones, 74% of them singletons. Sequenced input: PBMCs. The receptor source for this set is a human donor in good health.

The chain is built from TRBV6-5 and TRBJ2-7, with D unresolved. This CDR3 comprises 12 residues. The germline V gene encodes CDR1 MNHEY and CDR2 SVGAGI. V was pared by 6 bases and J by 3 bases, with 9 bases between. CDR3 amino acids: CASSEANYEQYF. As DNA, the CDR3 is TGTGCCAGCAGCGAAGCCAACTACGAGCAGTACTTC.

This clone was picked up one time. The chain couples TRBV5-1 to TRBJ1-1; 9 bases fit TRBD1. CDR1 SGHRS and CDR2 YFSETQ come from the germline V gene. V lost 3 bases, J lost 5 bases, and 5 bases stayed unmatched. The CDR3 loop spans 14 amino acids. The CDR3, as DNA: TGCGCCAGCAGCTCACGGACAGGGGTAACTGAAGCTTTCTTT. Encoded protein: CASSSRTGVTEAFF.

This clone was observed a few times. This chain connects TRBV7-3 to TRBJ1-6; perhaps TRBD1 as D (6 bases). V was clipped by 5 bases and J by 7 bases, with 15 bases between them. Germline V gene lookup returns CDR1 SGHTA and CDR2 FQGTGA. This CDR3 is built from 15 residues. CDR3 region: CASSPSGQPNSPLHF. The CDR3 region has the DNA TGTGCCAGCAGCCCATCCGGACAGCCCAATTCACCCCTCCACTTT.

The V and J genes are TRBV7-7 and TRBJ2-2, with 14 bases that match TRBD2. V dropped 5 bases and J dropped 6; count of bases not matched to a gene: 5. This CDR3 spans 16 amino acids. Per the germline V gene, CDR1 is SSHAT and CDR2 is FNYEAQ (reference sequence). This chain's CDR3 is CASSGGTSGSPGELFF. The CDR3 DNA reads TGTGCCAGCAGCGGCGGGACTAGCGGGAGCCCCGGGGAGCTGTTTTTT.

The chain is built from TRBV7-8 and TRBJ2-1, with TRBD2 matching over 8 bases. CDR3 length: 18 amino acids. Germline V lookup: CDR1 SGHVS, CDR2 FQNEAQ. The junction had 15 bases not matched to a gene; V was cut back by 4 bases and J by 4 bases. The chain's CDR3 is CASSSRRASTSGYNEQFF. The CDR3 DNA reads TGTGCCAGCAGCTCGAGGCGGGCGAGTACTAGCGGTTACAATGAGCAGTTCTTC.

The chain combines TRBV28 with TRBJ1-3, with 9 bases that match TRBD1. Looked up from germline, CDR1 is MDHEN and CDR2 is SYDVKM. The CDR3 has 15 amino acids. The trim removed 5 bases at V and 0 bases at J, leaving 2 bases unmatched. The CDR3 DNA reads as TGTGCCAGCAGTCGACAGGGGGGCTCTGGAAACACCATATATTTT. Residues: CASSRQGGSGNTIYF.

This chain uses TRBV7-2 with TRBJ2-5; TRBD1 matches at 11 bases. Germline CDR1 SGHTA, CDR2 FQGNSA. Trimming cost V 4 bases and J 5 bases; bases outside gene matches: 6. The CDR3 has 15 residues. CDR3 sequence reads: CASSSDRGQWETQYF. Here the CDR3 DNA reads TGTGCCAGCAGCTCGGACAGGGGGCAGTGGGAGACCCAGTACTTC.

The chain couples TRBV28 to TRBJ2-7; no reliable D call. Germline-derived CDR1 and CDR2 are MDHEN and SYDVKM. The length of the CDR3 is 14 residues. V was clipped by 5 bases and J by 0 bases, with 11 bases between them. Here the CDR3 DNA reads TGTGCCAGCAGTACCCCAGGTAGCTCCTACGAGCAGTACTTC. It specifies CASSTPGSSYEQYF.

The chain uses TRBV7-6 and TRBJ2-1; TRBD2 aligns across 7 bases. Per the germline V gene, CDR1 is SGHVS and CDR2 is FNYEAQ. CDR3 length: 12 residues. V shed 5 bases and J 13 bases; nucleotides not matched to a gene: 8. The DNA for the CDR3 is TGTGCCAGCAGCGACGTAGCGGGTACTCAGTTCTTC. This codes for CASSDVAGTQFF.

The sample holds one count of this clone. V and J are TRBV4-3 and TRBJ2-1; tentatively, D is TRBD1 (6 bases). Germline V gene data show CDR1 as LGHNA and CDR2 as YSLEER. Trimming removed 0 bases from V and 1 base from J, with 7 bases in between. The CDR3 extends over 15 amino acids. The CDR3 region is CASSQEGTSYNEQFF. The CDR3, as DNA: TGCGCCAGCAGCCAAGAAGGGACATCCTACAATGAGCAGTTCTTC.

The chain recombines TRBV11-2 with TRBJ2-2, with 8 bases identical to TRBD1. This CDR3 has 15 amino acids. V lost 0 bases and J lost 6; bases outside the gene matches: 3. CDR1 and CDR2 from the germline V gene are SGHAT and FQNNGV. The CDR3 spells CASSLERTGSGELFF. The DNA of the CDR3 is TGTGCCAGCAGCTTAGAGAGGACAGGGTCCGGGGAGCTGTTTTTT.

The chain recombines TRBV5-1 with TRBJ2-1; TRBD1 agrees at 7 bases. V gave up 1 base and J gave up 7 bases; unmatched junction bases: 14. Per the germline V gene, CDR1 is SGHRS and CDR2 is YFSETQ. This CDR3 is 17 amino acids long. The CDR3 loop reads CASSLFIGRQGPNEQFF. The CDR3 DNA follows: TGCGCCAGCAGCTTGTTTATCGGAAGACAGGGCCCTAATGAGCAGTTCTTC.

This clone occurred a few times. The chain employs TRBV4-1 and TRBJ1-4; 10 bases fit TRBD1. This CDR3 is built from 15 residues. V was clipped by 5 bases and J by 7 bases; unmatched bases: 7. Germline values: CDR1 MGHRA, CDR2 YSYEKL. This CDR3 reads CASSRPGQGREKLFF. The CDR3 nucleotides read TGCGCCAGCAGCAGGCCGGGACAGGGGCGTGAAAAACTGTTTTTT.

This chain links TRBV2 with TRBJ2-2; 9 bases are shared with TRBD1. Germline V gene sequence: CDR1 SNHLY, CDR2 FYNNEI. Losses at the gene ends were 2 bases for V and 5 bases for J; bases not matched to a gene: 3. This CDR3 region has 15 residues. The CDR3 region has the DNA TGTGCCAGCAGTGAAACACAGGGGGCAACCGGGGAGCTGTTTTTT. Translating gives CASSETQGATGELFF. Based on the CDR3 plus reference TRBV2 and TRBJ2-2, the full variable domain is EPEVTQTPSHQVTQMGQEVILRCVPISNHLYFYWYRQILGQKVEFLVSFYNNEISEKSEIFDDQFSVERPDGSNFTLKIRSTKLEDSAMYFCASSETQGATGELFFGEGSRLTVL.

The rearrangement uses TRBV28 and TRBJ2-5, with a tentative D call TRBD1 (5 bases). The V gene lost 9 bases and the J gene lost 3 bases, with 17 bases spanning the gap. The length of the CDR3 is 14 residues. From germline, CDR1 is MDHEN and CDR2 SYDVKM. The CDR3 spells CASREWGSKETQYF. In DNA form, the CDR3 reads TGTGCCAGTAGAGAGTGGGGCTCTAAAGAGACCCAGTACTTC.

The chain is built from TRBV5-1 and TRBJ2-1; D gene ambiguous. CDR1 and CDR2 from the germline V gene are SGHRS and YFSETQ. V gave up 6 bases and J gave up 11 bases, with 12 bases separating them. CDR3 length: 11 residues. The CDR3 here is CASILGTKQFF. The CDR3, as DNA: TGCGCCAGCATCTTAGGAACTAAGCAGTTCTTC.

This clone is a singleton in its sample. CDR3 sequence reads: CASSWGPGGGTDTQYF. In DNA, the CDR3 is TGTGCCAGCAGCTGGGGGCCAGGGGGCGGCACAGATACGCAGTATTTT. This chain connects TRBV5-6 to TRBJ2-3, with 8 bases matching TRBD1. Germline trimming cut 3 bases from V and 1 base from J; bases unmatched to any gene: 7. This CDR3 spans 16 amino acids. CDR1 is SGHDT and CDR2 is YYEEEE in the germline V gene.

The chain carries TRBV18 and TRBJ1-4; the match to TRBD1 covers 9 bases. The germline CDR1 and CDR2 sequences are KGHSH and LQKENI. The J segment lost 8 bases and the V segment lost 6 bases, leaving 10 bases of the junction unmatched. CDR3 length: 15 amino acids. As DNA, the CDR3 is TGTGCCAGCTCCCCTAAGGACAGGGGAGGAGAAAAACTGTTTTTT. It is translated as CASSPKDRGGEKLFF.

This chain uses TRBV7-2 with TRBJ2-1; D unresolved. Trimming cost V 3 bases and J 2 bases, with 5 bases left between them. The germline gives CDR1 SGHTA, CDR2 FQGNSA. This CDR3 has 13 amino acids. The CDR3 protein is CASSLQAYNEQFF. The CDR3 DNA sequence: TGTGCCAGCAGCTTGCAGGCCTACAATGAGCAGTTCTTC.

This sequence joins TRBV5-1 and TRBJ1-1, with 7 bases fitting TRBD1. The V gene end was trimmed by 2 bases and the J gene end by 6 bases; junction bases not matched to a gene: 10. Germline CDR1 is SGHRS and CDR2 is YFSETQ. The CDR3 runs to 15 residues. The CDR3 coding sequence is TGCGCCAGCAGCTTTCTTGAACAGGGGTACGCTGAAGCTTTCTTT. It is translated as CASSFLEQGYAEAFF.